This T cell receptor (beta chain) was observed in a study of chemoradiotherapy in HPV16-positive cancers. V trimming: 0 bases; J trimming: 5 bases; junction bases outside the gene matches: 9. The germline CDR1 and CDR2 sequences are LNHDA and SQIVND (reference sequence). The CDR3 contains 18 residues. This clone was observed a few times. Its antigen is not identified. Study-wide points: HPV-specific T cells were functionally defined from only a couple of HPV16-positive patients.

Sequencing used immunoSEQ multiplex PCR; TCRdb keeps in-frame clones, though not all of them. This sample has about 12,000 clones, with 60% to 80% found just once. Sample collection occurred from a patient who underwent chemoradiotherapy. The V gene is TRBV19, the J gene TRBJ2-1, with 11 positions matching TRBD2. The TCR sequence derives from a human donor with HPV-associated anogenital cancer. In nucleotides, the CDR3 is TGTGCCAGTAGTATAGATCTGGGAGGACTAGCGGGCCACAATGAGCAGTTCTTC. Encoded protein: CASSIDLGGLAGHNEQFF.